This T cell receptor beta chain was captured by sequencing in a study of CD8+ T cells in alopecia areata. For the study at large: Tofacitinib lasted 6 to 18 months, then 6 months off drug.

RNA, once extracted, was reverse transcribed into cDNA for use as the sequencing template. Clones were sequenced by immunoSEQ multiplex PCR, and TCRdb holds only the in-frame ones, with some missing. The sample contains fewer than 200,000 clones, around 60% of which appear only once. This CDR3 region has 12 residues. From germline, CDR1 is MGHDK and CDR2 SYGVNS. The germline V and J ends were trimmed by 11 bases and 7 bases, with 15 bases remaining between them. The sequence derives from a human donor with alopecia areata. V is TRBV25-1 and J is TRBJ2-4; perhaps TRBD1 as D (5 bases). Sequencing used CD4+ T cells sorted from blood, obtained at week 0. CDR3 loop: CASRGFGNIQYF. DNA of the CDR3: TGTGCCTCAAGGGGATTTGGGAACATTCAGTACTTC.